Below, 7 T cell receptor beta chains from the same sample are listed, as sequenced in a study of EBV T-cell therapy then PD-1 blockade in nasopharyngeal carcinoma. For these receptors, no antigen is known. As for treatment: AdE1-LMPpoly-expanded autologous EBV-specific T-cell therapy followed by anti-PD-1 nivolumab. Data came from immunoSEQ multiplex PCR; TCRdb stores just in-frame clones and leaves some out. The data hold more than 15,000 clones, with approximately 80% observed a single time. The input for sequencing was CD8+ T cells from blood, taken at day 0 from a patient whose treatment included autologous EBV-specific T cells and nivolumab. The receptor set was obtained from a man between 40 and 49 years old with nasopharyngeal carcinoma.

CDR3: CASSTRDSYNSPLHF. CDR3 coding DNA: TGTGCCAGCAGCACCCGGGACAGCTATAATTCACCCCTCCACTTT. V gene TRBV9 combines with J gene TRBJ1-6; TRBD1 matches 7 bases. The CDR3 consists of 15 residues. After removal of 4 bases from V and 3 bases from J, the junction contained 4 bases not matched to a gene. Germline CDR1 reads SGDLS; CDR2 reads YYNGEE.

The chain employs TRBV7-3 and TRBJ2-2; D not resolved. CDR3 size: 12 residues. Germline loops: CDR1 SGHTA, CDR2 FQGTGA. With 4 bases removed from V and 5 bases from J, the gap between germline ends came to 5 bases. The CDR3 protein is CASSSLTGELFF. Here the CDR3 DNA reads TGTGCCAGCAGCTCCCTAACCGGGGAGCTGTTTTTT.

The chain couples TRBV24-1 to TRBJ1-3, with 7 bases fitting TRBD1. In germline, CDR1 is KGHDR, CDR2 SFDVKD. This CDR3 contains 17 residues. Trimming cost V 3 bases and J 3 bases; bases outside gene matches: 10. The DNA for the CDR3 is TGTGCCACCAGTGATAATAGACAGGGTGGTATTGGAAACACCATATATTTT. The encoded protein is CATSDNRQGGIGNTIYF.

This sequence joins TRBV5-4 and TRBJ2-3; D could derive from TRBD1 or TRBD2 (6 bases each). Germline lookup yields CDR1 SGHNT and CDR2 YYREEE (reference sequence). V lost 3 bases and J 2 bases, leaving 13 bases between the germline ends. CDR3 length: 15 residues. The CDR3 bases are TGTGCCAGCAGCTCGGGGGCGGGACCCACAGATACGCAGTATTTT. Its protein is CASSSGAGPTDTQYF.

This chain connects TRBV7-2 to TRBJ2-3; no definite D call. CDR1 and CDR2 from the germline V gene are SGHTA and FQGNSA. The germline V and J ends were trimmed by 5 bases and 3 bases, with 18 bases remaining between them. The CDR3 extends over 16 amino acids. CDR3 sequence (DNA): TGTGCCAGCAGCGAAGCTGCATATTCCAGGACAGATACGCAGTATTTT. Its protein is CASSEAAYSRTDTQYF.

The DNA of the CDR3 is TGTGCCAGCAGCCCCATTGCGGGGACCTACGAGCAGTACTTC. Protein product: CASSPIAGTYEQYF. The chain links TRBV7-3 to TRBJ2-7, with a tentative D call TRBD2 (6 bases). V lost 5 bases to trimming and J lost 2 bases, with 13 bases between them. The CDR3 covers 14 residues. Germline loops: CDR1 SGHTA, CDR2 FQGTGA.

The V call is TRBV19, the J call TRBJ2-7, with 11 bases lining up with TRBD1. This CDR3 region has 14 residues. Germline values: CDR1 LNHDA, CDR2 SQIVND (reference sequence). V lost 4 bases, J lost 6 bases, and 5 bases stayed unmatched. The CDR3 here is CASSTWDRGIEQYF. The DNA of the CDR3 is TGTGCCAGTAGTACCTGGGACAGGGGGATCGAGCAGTACTTC.